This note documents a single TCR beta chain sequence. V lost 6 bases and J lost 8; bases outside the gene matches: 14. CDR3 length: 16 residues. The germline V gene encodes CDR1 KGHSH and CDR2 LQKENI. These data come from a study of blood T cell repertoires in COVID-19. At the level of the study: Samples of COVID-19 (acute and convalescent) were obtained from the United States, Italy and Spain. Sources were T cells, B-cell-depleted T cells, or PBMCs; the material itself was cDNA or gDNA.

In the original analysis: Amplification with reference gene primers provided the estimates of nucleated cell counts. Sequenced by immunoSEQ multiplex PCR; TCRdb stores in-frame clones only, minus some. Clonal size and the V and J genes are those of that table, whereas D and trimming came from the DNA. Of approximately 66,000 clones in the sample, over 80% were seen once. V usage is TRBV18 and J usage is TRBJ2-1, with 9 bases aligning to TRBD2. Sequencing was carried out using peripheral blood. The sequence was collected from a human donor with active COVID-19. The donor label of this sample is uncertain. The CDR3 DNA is TGTGCCAGCTCGCAGACCGGTAGCGGGAGCGGGGATGAGCAGTTCTTC. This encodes CASSQTGSGSGDEQFF.